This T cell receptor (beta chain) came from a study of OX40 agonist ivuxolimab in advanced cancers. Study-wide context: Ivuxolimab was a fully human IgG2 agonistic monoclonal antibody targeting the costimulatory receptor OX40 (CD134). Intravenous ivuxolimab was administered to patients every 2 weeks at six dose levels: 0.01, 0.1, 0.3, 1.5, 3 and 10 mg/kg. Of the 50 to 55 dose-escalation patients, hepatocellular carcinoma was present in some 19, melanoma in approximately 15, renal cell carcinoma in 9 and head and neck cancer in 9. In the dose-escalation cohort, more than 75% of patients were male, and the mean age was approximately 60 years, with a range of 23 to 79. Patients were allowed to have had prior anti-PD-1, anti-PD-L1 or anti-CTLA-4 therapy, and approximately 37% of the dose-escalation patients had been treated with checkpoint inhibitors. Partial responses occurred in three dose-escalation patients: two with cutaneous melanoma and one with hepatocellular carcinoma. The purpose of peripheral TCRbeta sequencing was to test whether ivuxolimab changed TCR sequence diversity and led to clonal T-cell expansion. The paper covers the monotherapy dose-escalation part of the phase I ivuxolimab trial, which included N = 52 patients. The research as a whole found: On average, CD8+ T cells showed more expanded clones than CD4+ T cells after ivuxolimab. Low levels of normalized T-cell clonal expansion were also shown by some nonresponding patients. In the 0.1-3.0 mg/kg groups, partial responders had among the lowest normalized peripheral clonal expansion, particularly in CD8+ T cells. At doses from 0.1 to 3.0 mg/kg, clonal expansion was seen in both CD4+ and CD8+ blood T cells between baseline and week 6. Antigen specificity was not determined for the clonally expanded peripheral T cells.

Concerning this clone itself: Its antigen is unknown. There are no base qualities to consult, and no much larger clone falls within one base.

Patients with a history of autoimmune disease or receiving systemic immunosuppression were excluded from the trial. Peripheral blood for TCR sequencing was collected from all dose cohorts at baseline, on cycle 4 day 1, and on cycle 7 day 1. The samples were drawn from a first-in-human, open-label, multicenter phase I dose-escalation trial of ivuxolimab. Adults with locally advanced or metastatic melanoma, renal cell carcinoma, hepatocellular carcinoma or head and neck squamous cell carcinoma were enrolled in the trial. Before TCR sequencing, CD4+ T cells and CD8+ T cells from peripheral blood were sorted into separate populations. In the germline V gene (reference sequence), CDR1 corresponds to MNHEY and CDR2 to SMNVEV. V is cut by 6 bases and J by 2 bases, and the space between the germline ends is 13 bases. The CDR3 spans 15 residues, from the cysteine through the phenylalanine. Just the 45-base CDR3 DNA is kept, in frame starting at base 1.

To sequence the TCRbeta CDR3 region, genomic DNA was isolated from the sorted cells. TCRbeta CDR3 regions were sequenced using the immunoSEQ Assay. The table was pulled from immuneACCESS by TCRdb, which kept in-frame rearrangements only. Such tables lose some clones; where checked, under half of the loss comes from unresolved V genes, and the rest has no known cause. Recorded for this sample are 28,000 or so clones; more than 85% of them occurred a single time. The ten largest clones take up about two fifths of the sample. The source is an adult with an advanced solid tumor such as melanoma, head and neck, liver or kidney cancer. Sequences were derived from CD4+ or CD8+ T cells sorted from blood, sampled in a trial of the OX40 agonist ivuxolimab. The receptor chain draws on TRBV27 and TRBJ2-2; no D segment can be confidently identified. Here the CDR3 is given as CASRLTPFNTGELFF. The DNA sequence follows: TGTGCCAGCAGACTGACGCCTTTCAACACCGGGGAGCTGTTTTTT.